These T cell receptor beta chains were read from a single sample in a study of CD8+CD57+ T cells in acquired aplastic anemia. TCRdb re-called the reads with MiXCR, one entry per CDR3 protein. The profile shows about 170,000 distinct CDR3 sequences, 45% to 55% of them singletons. The sample taken for sequencing was sorted CD4+, CD8+, or CD8+CD57+ T cells (not recorded which) from PBMCs. The receptors were sampled from a human donor with aplastic anemia. CDR3s include the opening cysteine and the closing phenylalanine or tryptophan.

J: TRBJ1-2; V: TRBV20-1; CDR3: CSAPETSAQYGYTF
J: TRBJ1-5; V: TRBV5-5; CDR3: CASSLARAGGIESQPQHF
J: TRBJ1-6; V: TRBV11-1; CDR3: CASSYWDIRDNSPLHF
J: TRBJ2-1; V: TRBV6-2/TRBV6-3; CDR3: CASSPAKSEQFF
J: TRBJ2-5; V: TRBV6-5; CDR3: CASSYGQGARETQYF
J: TRBJ1-1; V: TRBV7-9; CDR3: CASSLGGQLNTEAFF
J: TRBJ2-7; V: TRBV2; CDR3: CASSQGLGTYEQYF
J: TRBJ2-2; V: TRBV24-1; CDR3: CATSPRDRDAGELFF
J: TRBJ2-7; V: TRBV2; CDR3: CASPKDRRTYEQYF
J: TRBJ2-3; V: TRBV10-2; CDR3: CASSETSRGTQYF
J: TRBJ1-6; V: TRBV7-8; CDR3: CASSLGGGENSPLHF
J: TRBJ2-5; V: TRBV2; CDR3: CASSDEETQYF
J: TRBJ1-6; V: TRBV20-1; CDR3: CSAQSGTGNSPLHF
J: TRBJ1-2; V: TRBV9; CDR3: CASSPNRGKGYGYTF
J: TRBJ2-3; V: TRBV20-1; CDR3: CSASTSGNTDTQYF
J: TRBJ2-5; V: TRBV6-2/TRBV6-3; CDR3: CASRLTGGGETQYF
J: TRBJ2-1; V: TRBV20-1; CDR3: CSARDEFGTSQGNEQFF
J: TRBJ2-1; V: TRBV11-2; CDR3: CASSLSGGPAYNEQFF